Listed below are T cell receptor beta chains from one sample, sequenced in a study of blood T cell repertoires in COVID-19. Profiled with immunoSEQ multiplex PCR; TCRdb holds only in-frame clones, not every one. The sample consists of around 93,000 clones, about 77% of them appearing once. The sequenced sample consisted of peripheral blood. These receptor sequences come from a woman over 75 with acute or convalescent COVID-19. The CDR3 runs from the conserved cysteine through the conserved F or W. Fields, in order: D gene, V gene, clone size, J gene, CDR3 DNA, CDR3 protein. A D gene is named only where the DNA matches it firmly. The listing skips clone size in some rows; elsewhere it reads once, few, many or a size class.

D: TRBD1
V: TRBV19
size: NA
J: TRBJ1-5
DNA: TGTGCCAGTAGTATGGGACAGAATCAGCCCCAGCATTTT
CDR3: CASSMGQNQPQHF

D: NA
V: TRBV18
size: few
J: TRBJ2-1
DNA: TGTGCCAGCTCACCCGCGCGGGGGCGCTACAATGAGCAGTTCTTC
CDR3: CASSPARGRYNEQFF

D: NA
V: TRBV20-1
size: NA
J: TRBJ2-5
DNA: TGCAGTCCAGGGGGGCAAGAGACCCAGTACTTC
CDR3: CSPGGQETQYF

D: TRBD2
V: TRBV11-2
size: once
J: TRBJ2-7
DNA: TGTGCCAGCAGCTTAGGGGGACTAGCGGGAACTTCCTACGAGCAGTACTTC
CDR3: CASSLGGLAGTSYEQYF

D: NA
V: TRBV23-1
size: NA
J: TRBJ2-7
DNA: TGCGCCAGCAGTCAATCTATGACAGATTCCTACGAGCAGTACTTC
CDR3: CASSQSMTDSYEQYF

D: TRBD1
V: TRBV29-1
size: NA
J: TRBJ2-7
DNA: TGCAGCCTCGAACGAACAGGGGTAACCTACGAGCAGTACTTC
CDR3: CSLERTGVTYEQYF

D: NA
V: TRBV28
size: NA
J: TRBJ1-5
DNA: TGTGCCAGCAGTTCCCAGGTGATCAATCAGCCCCAGCATTTT
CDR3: CASSSQVINQPQHF

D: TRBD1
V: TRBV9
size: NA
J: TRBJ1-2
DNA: TGTGCCAGCAGCCCGACAGGGGTGAGCTATGGCTACACCTTC
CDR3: CASSPTGVSYGYTF

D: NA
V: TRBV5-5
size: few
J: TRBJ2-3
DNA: TGTGCCAGCAGCCTCTATAGCGGCACAGATACGCAGTATTTT
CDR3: CASSLYSGTDTQYF

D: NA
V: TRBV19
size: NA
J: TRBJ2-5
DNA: TGTGCCAGTAGTACAATAGCGACCCTGGGGGAGACCCAGTACTTC
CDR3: CASSTIATLGETQYF

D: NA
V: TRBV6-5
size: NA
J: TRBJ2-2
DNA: TGTGCCAGCAGTTCTCAATACTCGATGAGCACCGGGGAGCTGTTTTTT
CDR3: CASSSQYSMSTGELFF

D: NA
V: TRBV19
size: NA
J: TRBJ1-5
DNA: TGTGCCAGTAGTATAGAGCGGGGAAGCAATCAGCCCCAGCATTTT
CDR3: CASSIERGSNQPQHF

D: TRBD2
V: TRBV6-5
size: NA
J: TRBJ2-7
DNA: TGTGCCAGCAAGGCTAGCGGGAGGGGTGAGCAGTACTTC
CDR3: CASKASGRGEQYF

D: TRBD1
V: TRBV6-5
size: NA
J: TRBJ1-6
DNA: TGTGCCAGCAGTCCAGGGGGAGCTTCACCCCTCCACTTT
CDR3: CASSPGGASPLHF

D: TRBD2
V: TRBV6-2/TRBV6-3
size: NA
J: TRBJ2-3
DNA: TGTGCCAGCAGCATGGGACTAAACACAGATACGCAGTATTTT
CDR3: CASSMGLNTDTQYF

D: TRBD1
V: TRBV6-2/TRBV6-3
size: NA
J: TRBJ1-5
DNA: TGTGCCAGCAGTCGGACAGGGAGGATCGAGCCCCAGCATTTT
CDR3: CASSRTGRIEPQHF

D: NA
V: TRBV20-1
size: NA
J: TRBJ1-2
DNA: TGCAGTGCCTTAGTGGCGGGCGGCTACACCTTC
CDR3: CSALVAGGYTF

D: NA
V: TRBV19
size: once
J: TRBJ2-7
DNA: TGTGCCAGTAGTATCCAGTACCGGGGTGACTACGAGCAGTACTTC
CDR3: CASSIQYRGDYEQYF

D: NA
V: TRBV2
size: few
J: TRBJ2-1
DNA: TGTGCCAGCGTTCAGGGTTCCTACAATGAGCAGTTCTTC
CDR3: CASVQGSYNEQFF

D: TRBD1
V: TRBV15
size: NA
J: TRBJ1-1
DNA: TGTGCCACCAGCAGAGTCGCAGGGGGTGACACTGAAGCTTTCTTT
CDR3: CATSRVAGGDTEAFF

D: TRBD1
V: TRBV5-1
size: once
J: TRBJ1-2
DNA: TGCGCCAGCAGCTTGGGACAGGGGGCTAGCTATGGCTACACCTTC
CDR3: CASSLGQGASYGYTF

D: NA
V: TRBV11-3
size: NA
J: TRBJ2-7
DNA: TGTGCCAGCAGCTTACGGGGGTCCTACGAGCAGTACTTC
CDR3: CASSLRGSYEQYF